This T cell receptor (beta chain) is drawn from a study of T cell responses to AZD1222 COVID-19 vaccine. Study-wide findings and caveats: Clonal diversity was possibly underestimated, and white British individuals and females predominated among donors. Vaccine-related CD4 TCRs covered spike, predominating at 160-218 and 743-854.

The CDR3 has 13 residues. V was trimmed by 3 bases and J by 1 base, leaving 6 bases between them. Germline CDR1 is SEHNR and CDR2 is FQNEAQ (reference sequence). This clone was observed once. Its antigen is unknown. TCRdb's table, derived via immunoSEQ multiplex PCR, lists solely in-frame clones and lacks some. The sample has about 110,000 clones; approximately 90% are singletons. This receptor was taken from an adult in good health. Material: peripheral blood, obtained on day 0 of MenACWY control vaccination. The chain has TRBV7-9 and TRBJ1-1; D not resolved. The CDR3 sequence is CASSFSTNTEAFF. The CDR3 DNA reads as TGTGCCAGCAGCTTCTCCACGAACACTGAAGCTTTCTTT.